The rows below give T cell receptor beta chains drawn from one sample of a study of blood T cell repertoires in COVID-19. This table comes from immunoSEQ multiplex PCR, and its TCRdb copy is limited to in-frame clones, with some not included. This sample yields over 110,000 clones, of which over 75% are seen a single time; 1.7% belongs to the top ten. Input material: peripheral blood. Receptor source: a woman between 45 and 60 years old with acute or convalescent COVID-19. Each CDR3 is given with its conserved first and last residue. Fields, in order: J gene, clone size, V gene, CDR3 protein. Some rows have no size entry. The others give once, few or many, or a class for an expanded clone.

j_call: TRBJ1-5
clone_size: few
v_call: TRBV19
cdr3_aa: CASRMRGGAYQPQHF

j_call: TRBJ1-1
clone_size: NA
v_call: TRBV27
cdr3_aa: CASSFGWGGANTEAFF

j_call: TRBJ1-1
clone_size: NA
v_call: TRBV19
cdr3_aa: CASSDQGVGNTEAFF

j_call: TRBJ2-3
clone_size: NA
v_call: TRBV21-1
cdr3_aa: CASSKGGCSTDTQYF

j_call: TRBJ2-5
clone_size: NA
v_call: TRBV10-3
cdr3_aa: CAISEGSGDQETQYF

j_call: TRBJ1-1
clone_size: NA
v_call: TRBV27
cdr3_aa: CASRDRDRGTEAFF

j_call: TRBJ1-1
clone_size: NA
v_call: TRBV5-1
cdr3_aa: CASSLGPDTMNTEAFF

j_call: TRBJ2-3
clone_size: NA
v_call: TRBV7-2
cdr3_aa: CASSSGGQGGDTQYF

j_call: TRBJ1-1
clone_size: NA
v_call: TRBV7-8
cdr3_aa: CASSSDGGIGEAFF

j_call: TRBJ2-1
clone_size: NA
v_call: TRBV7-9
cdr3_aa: CASSGAVAGGHWQFF

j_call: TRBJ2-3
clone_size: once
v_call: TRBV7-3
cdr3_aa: CASSLYGGGGDTQYF

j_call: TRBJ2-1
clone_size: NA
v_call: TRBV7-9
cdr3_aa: CASSLIAVTIFNEQFF

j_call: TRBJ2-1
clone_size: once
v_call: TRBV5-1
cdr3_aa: CASSLDRRYNEQFF

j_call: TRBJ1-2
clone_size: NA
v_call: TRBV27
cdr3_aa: CASSFREGARGYTF

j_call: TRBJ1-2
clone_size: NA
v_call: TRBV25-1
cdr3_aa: CASSDPNGYGYTF

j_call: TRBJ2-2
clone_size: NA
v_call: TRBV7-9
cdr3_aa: CASSLSQNTGELFF

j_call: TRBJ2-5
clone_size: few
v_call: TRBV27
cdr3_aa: CASSSRSGWETQYF

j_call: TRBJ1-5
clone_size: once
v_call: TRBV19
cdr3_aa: CASRGGWVQPQHF

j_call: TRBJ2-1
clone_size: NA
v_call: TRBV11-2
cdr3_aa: CASSKTVQGNDEQFF

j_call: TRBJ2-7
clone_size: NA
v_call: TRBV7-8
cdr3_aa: CASSLEGLAASRDF

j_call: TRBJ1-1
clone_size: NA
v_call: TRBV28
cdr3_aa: CASSLKLRGEAFF

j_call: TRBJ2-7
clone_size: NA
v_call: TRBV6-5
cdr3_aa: CASNRYNGDEQYF

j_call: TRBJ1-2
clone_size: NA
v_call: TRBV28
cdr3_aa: CASGAPDRGWYGYTF

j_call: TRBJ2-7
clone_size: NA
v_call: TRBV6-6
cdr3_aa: CASRPGLTYEQYF

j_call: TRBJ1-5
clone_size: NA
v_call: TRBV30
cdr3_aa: CAWSVRRGQPQHF

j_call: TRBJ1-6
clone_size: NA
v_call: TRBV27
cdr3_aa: CASSLAGWRSPLHF

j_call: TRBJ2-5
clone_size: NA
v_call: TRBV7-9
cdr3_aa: CASSLSYSSTTETQYF

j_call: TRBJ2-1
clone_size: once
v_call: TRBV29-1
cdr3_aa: CSVEDGSHEQFF

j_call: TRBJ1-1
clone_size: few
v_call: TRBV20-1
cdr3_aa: CSAPHNTEAFF

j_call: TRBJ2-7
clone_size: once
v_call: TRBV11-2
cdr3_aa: CASSYGLASSYEQYF

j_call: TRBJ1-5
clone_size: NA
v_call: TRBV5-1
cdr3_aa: CASSAWTGSNQPQHF

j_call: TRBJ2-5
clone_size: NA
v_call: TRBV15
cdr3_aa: CATSRSSGSKWETQYF

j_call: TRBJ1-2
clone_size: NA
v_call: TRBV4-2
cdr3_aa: CASSQDLSTGYTF

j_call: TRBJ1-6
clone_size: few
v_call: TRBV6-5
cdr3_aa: CASRPRQESSPLHF

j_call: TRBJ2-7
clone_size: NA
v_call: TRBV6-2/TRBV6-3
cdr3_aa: CASSSYGTPASYEQYF

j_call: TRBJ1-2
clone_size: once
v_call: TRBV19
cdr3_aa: CASSIDGTGPNYGYTF

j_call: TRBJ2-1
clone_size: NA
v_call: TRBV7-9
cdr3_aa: CASIGGKSSYNEQFF

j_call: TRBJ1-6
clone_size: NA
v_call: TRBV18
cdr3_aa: CASSLQGSYNSPLHF